The next 10 T cell receptor beta chains were all read from a single sample in a study of blood T cell repertoires in COVID-19. Profiled with immunoSEQ multiplex PCR; TCRdb holds only in-frame clones, not every one. The table includes approximately 100,000 clones, about 89% detected once. The sample consisted of peripheral blood. These receptors originate from a man aged 55 to 70 with acute or convalescent COVID-19.

The chain recombines TRBV7-9 with TRBJ2-3; 7 nucleotides agree with TRBD2. Germline trimming cut 2 bases from V and 1 base from J; bases unmatched to any gene: 6. The CDR3 runs to 16 residues. Germline V gene sequence: CDR1 SEHNR, CDR2 FQNEAQ (reference sequence). DNA for the CDR3: TGTGCCAGCAGCTTATCTGGGGGAGGGGGCACAGATACGCAGTATTTT. Its translation is CASSLSGGGGTDTQYF.

This clone was detected once. The CDR3 is CASSILEETNYGYTF. Here the CDR3 DNA reads TGTGCCAGTAGTATCCTTGAGGAGACTAACTATGGCTACACCTTC. V and J are TRBV19 and TRBJ1-2; no reliable D call. The ends were cut back, 3 bases at V and 0 bases at J, with 11 bases in the middle. CDR1 LNHDA and CDR2 SQIVND come from the germline V gene (reference sequence). There are 15 residues in the CDR3.

This sequence joins TRBV30 and TRBJ2-6; weak D call: TRBD2 (7 bases). V lost 7 bases to trimming and J lost 3 bases, with 13 bases between them. CDR1 is GTSNPN, CDR2 SVGIG, per germline (reference sequence). This CDR3 has 14 residues. CDR3 in DNA: TGTGCCTCGAGGGGGAGGGATGGGGCCAACGTCCTGACTTTC. It encodes CASRGRDGANVLTF.

The genes are TRBV10-1 and TRBJ2-4; possibly TRBD2 for D (7 bases). The ends were cut back, 4 bases at V and 1 base at J, with 17 bases in the middle. CDR1 and CDR2 from the germline V gene are WNHNN and SYGVQD (reference sequence). The length of the CDR3 is 17 residues. The CDR3 region has the DNA TGCGCCAGCAGTGGGAACACAGGGAGGGAGGCCAAAAACATTCAGTACTTC. This gives the protein CASSGNTGREAKNIQYF.

This clone appeared a single time. The chain combines TRBV19 with TRBJ1-2; 7 nucleotides match TRBD1. Germline V gives CDR1 LNHDA, CDR2 SQIVND (reference sequence). Unmatched junction bases numbered 11, after V lost 3 bases and J lost 4 bases. The CDR3 covers 16 residues. The CDR3 DNA reads TGTGCCAGTAGTATCCTCCCCGGGACAGTTCTCTATGGCTACACCTTC. It encodes CASSILPGTVLYGYTF.

The chain combines TRBV6-1 with TRBJ2-6; D is ambiguous. V was trimmed by 0 bases and J by 0 bases, leaving 6 bases between them. The CDR3 totals 16 residues. Germline loops: CDR1 MNHNS, CDR2 SASEGT. The CDR3: CASSEAPFSGANVLTF. In DNA, the CDR3 is TGTGCCAGCAGTGAAGCTCCGTTCTCTGGGGCCAACGTCCTGACTTTC.

The J gene is TRBJ1-1, the V gene TRBV24-1; D is possibly TRBD1 (5 bases). Germline V gene data show CDR1 as KGHDR and CDR2 as SFDVKD. The CDR3 has 13 residues. Between the trimmed V and J ends, which lost 9 bases and 1 base, there was a span of 11 bases. CDR3 nucleotide sequence: TGTGCCACCTCCGGACACCCGAACACTGAAGCTTTCTTT. Its protein product is CATSGHPNTEAFF.

The genes are TRBV6-5 and TRBJ2-2; TRBD1 agrees at 7 bases. The V segment lost 6 bases and the J segment 6 bases; nucleotides outside the gene matches: 1. CDR3 length: 12 amino acids. Germline lookup yields CDR1 MNHEY and CDR2 SVGAGI. DNA for the CDR3: TGTGCCAGCAGACAGGGGCCCGGGGAGCTGTTTTTT. It is translated as CASRQGPGELFF.

The rearrangement joins TRBV10-3 to TRBJ2-1, with 11 bases lining up with TRBD2. CDR3 length: 15 residues. From germline, CDR1 is ENHRY and CDR2 SYGVKD. V shed 3 bases, J shed 7 bases, and the junction held 5 bases outside the gene matches. CDR3 sequence reads: CAISDLAGGKNEQFF. The CDR3 bases are TGTGCCATCAGTGACTTAGCGGGAGGGAAGAATGAGCAGTTCTTC.

V usage is TRBV28 and J usage is TRBJ2-1; 10 bases are a match to TRBD1. Germline CDR1 and CDR2: MDHEN and SYDVKM. The CDR3 is made up of 18 amino acids. J was trimmed by 2 bases and V by 5 bases; bases with no gene match: 12. In DNA form, the CDR3 reads TGTGCCAGCAGTCTGTTTAACTCCGGGACAGGGGCCTACAATGAGCAGTTCTTC. Protein product: CASSLFNSGTGAYNEQFF.